These T cell receptor beta chains were read from a single sample in a study of blood T cell repertoires in COVID-19. Libraries were prepared by immunoSEQ multiplex PCR; TCRdb keeps only in-frame clonotypes and omits some of them. The sample gives around 220,000 clones, approximately 82% of which show up once; approximately 5% is in the top ten. Material for sequencing was peripheral blood. The receptors stem from a woman aged 80 or older with active or convalescent COVID-19. CDR3s include the opening cysteine and the closing phenylalanine or tryptophan. D genes are given only for firm matches. Size is stated for part of the rows, as once, few or many counts, or as a class when the clone is expanded.

V: TRBV18; D: -; J: TRBJ1-5; size: -; CDR3: CASSPTKGSGQPQHF
V: TRBV2; D: TRBD1; J: TRBJ1-2; size: many; CDR3: CASGDRQGASYTF
V: TRBV5-1; D: TRBD1; J: TRBJ1-1; size: once; CDR3: CASSLAGGENTEAFF
V: TRBV7-2; D: -; J: TRBJ2-7; size: -; CDR3: CASSRAYEQYF
V: TRBV11-3; D: -; J: TRBJ2-1; size: -; CDR3: CASSLVRWAGNEQFF
V: TRBV24-1; D: -; J: TRBJ1-5; size: -; CDR3: CATSDPGQSNQPQHF
V: TRBV3-1/TRBV3-2; D: -; J: TRBJ1-2; size: -; CDR3: CASSPTTQDFYGYTF
V: TRBV7-2; D: -; J: TRBJ1-1; size: -; CDR3: CASSTRAGNTEAFF
V: TRBV5-1; D: -; J: TRBJ2-7; size: -; CDR3: CASSLIRGSYEQYF
V: TRBV5-5; D: -; J: TRBJ1-1; size: -; CDR3: CASSLVVGGGEAFF
V: TRBV6-6; D: -; J: TRBJ1-5; size: -; CDR3: CASSPRGRVDQPQHF
V: TRBV6-5; D: -; J: TRBJ1-5; size: few; CDR3: CASRVSTSSNQPQHF
V: TRBV29-1; D: -; J: TRBJ1-2; size: -; CDR3: CSAAGGGKDYGYTF
V: TRBV5-6; D: -; J: TRBJ2-6; size: -; CDR3: CASSFRMGANVLTF
V: TRBV5-1; D: -; J: TRBJ1-1; size: -; CDR3: CASSLELPAEAFF
V: TRBV19; D: -; J: TRBJ1-5; size: -; CDR3: CASERGGDQPQHF
V: TRBV19; D: TRBD1; J: TRBJ2-7; size: -; CDR3: CASSITGGSPGEQYF